This TCR beta chain originates from a study of OX40 agonist ivuxolimab in advanced cancers. Here immunoSEQ multiplex PCR was the method, and the copy in TCRdb shows in-frame clones only, minus some. The data show roughly 100,000 clones, approximately 95% seen once. This clone was picked up one time. The receptor comes from an adult with an advanced solid tumor such as melanoma, head and neck, liver or kidney cancer. Specimen: CD4+ or CD8+ T cells sorted from blood, collected in a trial of the OX40 agonist ivuxolimab.

The CDR3 DNA reads as TGTGCCAGCAGTTGGATAGGGTCCTATGGCTACACCTTC. Protein product: CASSWIGSYGYTF. The rearrangement joins TRBV27 to TRBJ1-2; D call uncertain. The CDR3 sequence is 13 residues long. Per the germline V gene, CDR1 is MNHEY and CDR2 is SMNVEV (reference sequence). Trimming stripped 4 bases from V and 4 bases from J, with 10 bases between.